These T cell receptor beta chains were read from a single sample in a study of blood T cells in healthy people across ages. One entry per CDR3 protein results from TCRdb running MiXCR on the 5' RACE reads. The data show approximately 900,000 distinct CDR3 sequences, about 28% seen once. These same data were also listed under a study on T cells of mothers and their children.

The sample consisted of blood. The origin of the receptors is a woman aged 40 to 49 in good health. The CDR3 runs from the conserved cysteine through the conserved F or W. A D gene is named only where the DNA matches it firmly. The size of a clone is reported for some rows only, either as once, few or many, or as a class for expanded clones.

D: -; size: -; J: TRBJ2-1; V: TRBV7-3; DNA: TGTGTCAGCAGCCCGCTTGAGTACGGGAACTACAATGAGCAGTTCTTC; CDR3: CVSSPLEYGNYNEQFF
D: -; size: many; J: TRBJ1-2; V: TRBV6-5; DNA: TGTGCCAGCACCCGCCTAGGGGGGAGTGGCTACACCTTC; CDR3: CASTRLGGSGYTF
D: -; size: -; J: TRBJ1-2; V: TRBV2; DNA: TGTGCCAGCAGACAGGTCTATGGCTACACCTTC; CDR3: CASRQVYGYTF
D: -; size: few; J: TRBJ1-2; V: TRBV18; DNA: TGTGCCAGCTCAGACTCCTGGAACTATGGCTACACCTTC; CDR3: CASSDSWNYGYTF
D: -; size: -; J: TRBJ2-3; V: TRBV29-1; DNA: TGCAGCACTCCAACAGCCACAGATACGCGGTATTTT; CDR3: CSTPTATDTRYF
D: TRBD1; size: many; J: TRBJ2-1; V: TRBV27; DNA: TGTGCCAGCAGTTTCCTCGGGACAGTGAATGAGCAGTTCTTC; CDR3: CASSFLGTVNEQFF
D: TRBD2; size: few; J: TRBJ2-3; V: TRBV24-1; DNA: TGTGCCACCAGTGGGACTAGCGATACGCAGTATTTT; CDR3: CATSGTSDTQYF
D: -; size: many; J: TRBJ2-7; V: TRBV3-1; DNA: TGTGCCAGCAGCCAACGGACAGAGCCCTACGAGCAGTACTTC; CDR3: CASSQRTEPYEQYF
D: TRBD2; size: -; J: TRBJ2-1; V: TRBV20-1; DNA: TGCAGTGGACATCGCGGGGGATCAAATGAGCAGTTCTTC; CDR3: CSGHRGGSNEQFF
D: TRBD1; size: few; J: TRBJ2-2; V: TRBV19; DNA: TGTGCCAGTAACCGAGGACAGGGGGCCTCGGCCGGGGAGCTGTTTTTT; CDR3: CASNRGQGASAGELFF
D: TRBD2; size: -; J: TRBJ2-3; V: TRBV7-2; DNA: TGTGCCAGCAGCTTAGCGGGAGCGGGGGGCCTGTACTTCACAGATACGCAGTATTTT; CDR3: CASSLAGAGGLYFTDTQYF
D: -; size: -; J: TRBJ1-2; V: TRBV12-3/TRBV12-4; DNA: TGTGCCAGCAGCCGGGGGCGGGGAGGGCGGTATGGCTACACCTTC; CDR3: CASSRGRGGRYGYTF
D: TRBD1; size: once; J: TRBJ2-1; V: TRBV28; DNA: TGTGCCGGCAGCCCGACCGGGACAGGGTCCTACAATGAGCAGTTCTTC; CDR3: CAGSPTGTGSYNEQFF
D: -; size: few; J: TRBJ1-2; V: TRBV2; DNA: TGTGCCAGCAGTGAACAGCACCTAGCTAACTATGGCTACACCTTC; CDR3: CASSEQHLANYGYTF
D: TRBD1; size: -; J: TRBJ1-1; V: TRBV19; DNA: TGTGCCAGTAGCCCCGGACAGGGGAAGGTTGAAGCTTTCTTT; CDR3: CASSPGQGKVEAFF
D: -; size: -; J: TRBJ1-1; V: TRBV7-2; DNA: TGTGCCGGCAGCTTGGGCGGGGGGGGGACTGAAGCTTTCTTT; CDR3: CAGSLGGGGTEAFF
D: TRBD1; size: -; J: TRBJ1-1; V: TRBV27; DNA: TGTGCCAGCAGTCGGGACAGGGGGCTAGCTGAAGCTTTCTTT; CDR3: CASSRDRGLAEAFF
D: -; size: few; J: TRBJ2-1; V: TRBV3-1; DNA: TGTGCCAACAGCCCCATGGGCCCGTACTCCTACAATGAGCAGTTCTTC; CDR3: CANSPMGPYSYNEQFF
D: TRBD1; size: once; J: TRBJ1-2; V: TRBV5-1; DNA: TGCGCCAGCAGCTTGGAAGACAGGGGATACAGTGGCTACACCTTC; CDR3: CASSLEDRGYSGYTF
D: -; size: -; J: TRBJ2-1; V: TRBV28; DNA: TGTGCCAGCAGTTTGGCACTAGCTTACAATGAGCAGTTCTTC; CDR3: CASSLALAYNEQFF
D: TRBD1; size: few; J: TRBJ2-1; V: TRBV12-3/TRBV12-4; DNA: TGTGCCAGCAGCCTCCGGGACAGGGGCCGCAATGAGCAGTTCTTC; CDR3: CASSLRDRGRNEQFF
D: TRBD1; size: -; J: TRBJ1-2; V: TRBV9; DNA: TGTGCCAACAGCGTCGGGACAGGGTCTAATGGCTACACCTTC; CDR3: CANSVGTGSNGYTF
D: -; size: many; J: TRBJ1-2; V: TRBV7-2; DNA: TGTGCCAGCAGCTTGGGGCCAGGGGCCGGGGACTATGGCTACACCTTC; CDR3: CASSLGPGAGDYGYTF
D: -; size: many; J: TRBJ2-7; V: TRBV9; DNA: TGTGCCAGCAGCGTAGACGGGGGAATGAGCTCCTACGAGCAGTACTTC; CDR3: CASSVDGGMSSYEQYF
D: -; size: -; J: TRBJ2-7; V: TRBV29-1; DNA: TGCAGCGTCAGAGGAGGGTCCTACGAGCAGTACTTC; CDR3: CSVRGGSYEQYF
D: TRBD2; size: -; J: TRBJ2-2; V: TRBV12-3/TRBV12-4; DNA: TGTGCCATTGGGGAGCGGGGGGCCGGCACCGGGGAGCTGTTTTTT; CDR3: CAIGERGAGTGELFF